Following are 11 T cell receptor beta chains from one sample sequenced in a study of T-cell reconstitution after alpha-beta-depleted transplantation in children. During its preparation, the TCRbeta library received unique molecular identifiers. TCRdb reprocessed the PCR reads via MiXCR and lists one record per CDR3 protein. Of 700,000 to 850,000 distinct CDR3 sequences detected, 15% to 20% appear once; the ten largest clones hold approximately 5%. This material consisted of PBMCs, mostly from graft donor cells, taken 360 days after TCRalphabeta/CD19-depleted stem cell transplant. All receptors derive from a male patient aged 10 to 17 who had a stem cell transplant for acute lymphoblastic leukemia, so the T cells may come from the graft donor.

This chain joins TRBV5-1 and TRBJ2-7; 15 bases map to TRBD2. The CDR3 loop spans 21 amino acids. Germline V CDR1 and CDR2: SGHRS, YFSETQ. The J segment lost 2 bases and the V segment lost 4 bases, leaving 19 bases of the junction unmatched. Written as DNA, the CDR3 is TGCGCCAGCAGCCACTGGACAGTGGGACTAGCGGGAGGTGGTAAAGCCTACGAGCAGTACTTC. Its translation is CASSHWTVGLAGGGKAYEQYF. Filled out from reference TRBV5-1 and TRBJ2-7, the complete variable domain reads KAGVTQTPRYLIKTRGQQVTLSCSPISGHRSVSWYQQTPGQGLQFLFEYFSETQRNKGNFPGRFSGRQFSNSRSEMNVSTLELGDSALYLCASSHWTVGLAGGGKAYEQYFGPGTRLTVT.

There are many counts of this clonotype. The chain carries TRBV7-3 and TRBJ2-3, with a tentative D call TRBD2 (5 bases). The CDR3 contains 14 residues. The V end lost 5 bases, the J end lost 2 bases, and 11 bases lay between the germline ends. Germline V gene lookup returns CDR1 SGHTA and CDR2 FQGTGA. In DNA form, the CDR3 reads TGTGCCAGCAGCCCCCGGAGGTCCACAGATACGCAGTATTTT. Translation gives CASSPRRSTDTQYF.

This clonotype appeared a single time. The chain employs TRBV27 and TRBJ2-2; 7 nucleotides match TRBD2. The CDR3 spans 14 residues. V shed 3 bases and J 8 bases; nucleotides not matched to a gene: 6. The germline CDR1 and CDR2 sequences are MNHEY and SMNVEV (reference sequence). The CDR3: CASSLGEGLGELFF. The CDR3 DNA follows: TGTGCCAGCAGTTTGGGGGAGGGCCTTGGGGAGCTGTTTTTT.

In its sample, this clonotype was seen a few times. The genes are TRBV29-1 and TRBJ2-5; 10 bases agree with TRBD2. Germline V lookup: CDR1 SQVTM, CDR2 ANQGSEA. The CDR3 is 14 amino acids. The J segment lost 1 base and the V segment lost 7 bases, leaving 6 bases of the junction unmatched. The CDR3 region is CSAHSGRPQETQYF. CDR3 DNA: TGCAGCGCCCATAGCGGGAGGCCCCAAGAGACCCAGTACTTC.

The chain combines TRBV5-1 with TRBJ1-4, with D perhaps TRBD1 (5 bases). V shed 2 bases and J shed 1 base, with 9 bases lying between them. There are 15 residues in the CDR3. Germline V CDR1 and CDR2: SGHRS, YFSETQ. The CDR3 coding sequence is TGCGCCAGCAGCTTCTCAGGGAAAACTAATGAAAAACTGTTTTTT. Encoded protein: CASSFSGKTNEKLFF.

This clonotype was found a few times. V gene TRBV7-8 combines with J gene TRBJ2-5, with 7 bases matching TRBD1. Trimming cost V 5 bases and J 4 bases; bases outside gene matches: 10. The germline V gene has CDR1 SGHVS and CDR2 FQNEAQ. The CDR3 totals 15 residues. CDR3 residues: CASSQPGGKGETQYF. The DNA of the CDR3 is TGTGCCAGCAGCCAGCCAGGGGGAAAGGGAGAGACCCAGTACTTC.

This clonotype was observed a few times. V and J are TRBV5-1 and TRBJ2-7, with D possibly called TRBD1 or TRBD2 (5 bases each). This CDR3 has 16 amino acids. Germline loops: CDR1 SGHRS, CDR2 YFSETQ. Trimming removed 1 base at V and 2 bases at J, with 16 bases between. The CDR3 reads CASSLYTGRGPYEQYF. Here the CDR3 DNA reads TGCGCCAGCAGCTTGTATACGGGAAGGGGTCCCTACGAGCAGTACTTC.

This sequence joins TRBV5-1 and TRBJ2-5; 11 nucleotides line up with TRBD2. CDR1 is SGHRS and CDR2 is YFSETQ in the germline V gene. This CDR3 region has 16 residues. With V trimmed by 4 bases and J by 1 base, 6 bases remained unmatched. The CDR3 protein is CASSTRTSGLQETQYF. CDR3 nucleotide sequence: TGCGCCAGCAGCACCCGGACTAGCGGGCTCCAAGAGACCCAGTACTTC.

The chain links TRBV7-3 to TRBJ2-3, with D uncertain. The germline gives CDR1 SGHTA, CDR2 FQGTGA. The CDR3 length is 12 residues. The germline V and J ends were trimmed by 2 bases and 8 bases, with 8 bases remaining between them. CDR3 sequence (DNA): TGTGCCAGCAGCTTATTGAGTGGTACGCAGTATTTT. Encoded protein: CASSLLSGTQYF.

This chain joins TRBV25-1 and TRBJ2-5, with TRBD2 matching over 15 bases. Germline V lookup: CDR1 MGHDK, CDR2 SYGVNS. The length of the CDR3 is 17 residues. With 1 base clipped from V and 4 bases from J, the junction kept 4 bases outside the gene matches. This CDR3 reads CASSEWTSGRATETQYF. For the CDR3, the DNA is TGTGCCAGCAGTGAATGGACTAGCGGGAGGGCCACAGAGACCCAGTACTTC.

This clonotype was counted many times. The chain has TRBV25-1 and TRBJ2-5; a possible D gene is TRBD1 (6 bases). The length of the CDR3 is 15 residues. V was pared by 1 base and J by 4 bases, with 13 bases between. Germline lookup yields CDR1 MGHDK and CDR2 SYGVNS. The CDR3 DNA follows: TGTGCCAGCAGTGAATGGATACAGGGCTTAGAGACCCAGTACTTC. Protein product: CASSEWIQGLETQYF.